This TCR beta chain is drawn from a study of shared clonotypes between healthy human individuals. Across the whole study: For every donor, three CD4 naive, three CD4 memory, two CD8 naive and one CD8 memory plates were used.

In its sample, this clone was seen once. In the authors' methods: ImmunoSEQ yielded junction-only sequences lacking quality scores, so filtering differed. Clones were sequenced by immunoSEQ multiplex PCR, and TCRdb holds only the in-frame ones, with some missing. D and trimming were read from the DNA, whereas the V and J calls and clone size are those reported in that table. The profile shows about 2.2 million clones, roughly 95% of them singletons. Naive CD8 cells, CD45RO-negative and positively selected for CCR7, excluded terminally differentiated effector memory CD45RA+ cells. V lost 0 bases and J lost 2, with 5 bases in between. In germline, CDR1 is MDHEN, CDR2 SYDVKM. The CDR3 length is 15 residues.

The sequence was obtained from a man younger than 30 in good health. Some clones in this sample may be carry-over from other donors' samples. The specimen sequenced was naive CD8+ T cells from PBMCs. This chain links TRBV28 with TRBJ2-6, with D maybe TRBD1 (5 bases). CDR3 DNA sequence: TGTGCCAGCAGTTTATGGACAGCTGGGGCCAACGTCCTGACTTTC. Translating it yields CASSLWTAGANVLTF. Variable domain in full (rest from reference TRBV28 and TRBJ2-6): DVKVTQSSRYLVKRTGEKVFLECVQDMDHENMFWYRQDPGLGLRLIYFSYDVKMKEKGDIPEGYSVSREKKERFSLILESASTNQTSMYLCASSLWTAGANVLTFGAGSRLTVL.